The 29 T cell receptor beta chains reported below all come from one sample, sequenced in a study of Graves' ophthalmopathy and Graves' hyperthyroidism. Using RNA transcripts, the TCR beta CDR3 regions were amplified. Second-round multiplex PCR came after first-round RT-PCR with HTBI primers. TCRdb recomputed calls from the multiplex PCR reads with MiXCR, one row per CDR3 protein. Of hundreds of thousands of distinct CDR3 sequences listed, 20% to 25% were seen once; the top ten hold 7.1%. The sample taken for sequencing was peripheral blood. These receptor sequences come from a young woman with stable Graves' hyperthyroidism. Some clones in this sample may be carry-over from other donors' samples.

This clonotype was counted at least ten times. J is TRBJ1-2 and V is TRBV12-3 or TRBV12-4; tentatively, D is TRBD1 (6 bases). The V end lost 6 bases, the J end lost 4 bases, and 12 bases lay between the germline ends. The CDR3 is made up of 13 amino acids. DNA of the CDR3: TGTGCCAGCAGGCCCAGGGGCGGCTATGGCTACACCTTC. It encodes CASRPRGGYGYTF.

This clonotype was seen ten or more times. The gene calls are TRBV6-5 and TRBJ1-1; D is unclear. Germline assignment: CDR1 MNHEY and CDR2 SVGAGI. The CDR3 covers 14 residues. Trimming took 3 bases from V and 0 from J, leaving 8 bases between them. The CDR3 loop is CASSYDTVNTEAFF. CDR3 coding DNA: TGTGCCAGCAGTTATGACACCGTGAACACTGAAGCTTTCTTT.

This clonotype was observed many times. This sequence joins TRBV20-1 and TRBJ1-2, with D perhaps matching TRBD1 (5 bases). The CDR3 length is 14 residues. Germline CDR1 and CDR2: DFQATT and SNEGSKA (reference sequence). V was cut by 3 bases and J by 3 bases, with 14 bases left in between. In DNA form, the CDR3 reads TGCAGTGCTAGTGCAACCGGGACCGACTATGGCTACACCTTC. As protein: CSASATGTDYGYTF.

The chain recombines TRBV29-1 with TRBJ1-1, with a possible D match to TRBD1 (6 bases). V lost 7 bases to trimming and J lost 8 bases, with 20 bases between them. CDR1 is SQVTM and CDR2 is ANQGSEA in the germline V gene. The CDR3 is 13 amino acids. CDR3 protein: CSGEAGTHEEAFF. In nucleotides, the CDR3 is TGCAGCGGGGAAGCCGGGACACACGAGGAAGCTTTCTTT.

This clonotype was observed at least ten times. This chain links TRBV24-1 with TRBJ2-2; no firm D call. CDR1 and CDR2 (germline): KGHDR, SFDVKD. The V end lost 0 bases, the J end lost 3 bases, and 7 bases lay between the germline ends. This CDR3 spans 15 amino acids. CDR3 in DNA: TGTGCCACCAGTGATTTGGGGCCTGACACCGGGGAGCTGTTTTTT. The encoded protein is CATSDLGPDTGELFF.

This clonotype was picked up a small number of times. The V call is TRBV12-3 or TRBV12-4, the J call TRBJ1-1, with a possible D match to TRBD1 (5 bases). Deletions cut 6 bases from V and 0 bases from J, with 20 bases between. The CDR3 length is 17 residues. The CDR3 nucleotides are TGTGCCAGCAGACGTTGGGCAAGGGGTTTGCTGAACACTGAAGCTTTCTTT. Translated: CASRRWARGLLNTEAFF.

This clonotype was recorded at least ten times. The rearrangement links TRBV2 to TRBJ1-2; D remains ambiguous. The germline V gene has CDR1 SNHLY and CDR2 FYNNEI. The CDR3 runs to 12 residues. Deletions cut 1 base from V and 14 bases from J, with 14 bases between. The CDR3, as DNA: TGTGCCAGCAGTGAAGGGACTTTCCGTTCGACCTTC. Protein product: CASSEGTFRSTF.

The table lists this clonotype with many counts. The chain employs TRBV6-2 or TRBV6-3 and TRBJ2-7, with TRBD2 as a possible D gene (6 bases). The CDR3 contains 15 residues. The V gene's germline CDR1 is MNHEY and CDR2 SVGEGT. With 7 bases removed from V and 3 bases from J, the gap between germline ends came to 19 bases. This chain's CDR3 is CASKTVGGRYYEQYF. The CDR3 bases are TGTGCCAGCAAAACCGTGGGAGGAAGGTACTACGAGCAGTACTTC.

This clonotype was seen ten or more times. The chain is built from TRBV15 and TRBJ2-7; no reliable D call. The V end lost 0 bases, the J end lost 0 bases, and 6 bases lay between the germline ends. Germline loops: CDR1 LNHNV, CDR2 YYDKDF (reference sequence). This CDR3 contains 14 residues. The CDR3 spells CATSREGSSYEQYF. Written as DNA, the CDR3 is TGTGCCACCAGCAGAGAAGGCAGCTCCTACGAGCAGTACTTC.

This clonotype was found a few times. A much larger clone sits a single nucleotide away, making a read error possible. The CDR3 end shows no conserved phenylalanine or tryptophan, and so a read error is likely. J is TRBJ2-7 and V is TRBV7-6; perhaps TRBD2 as D (6 bases). V was trimmed by 1 base and J by 0 bases, leaving 13 bases between them. The CDR3 is made up of 16 amino acids. The V gene's germline CDR1 is SGHVS and CDR2 FNYEAQ. CDR3: CASSLDPSASSYEQYL. The CDR3 DNA reads as TGTGCCAGCAGCTTAGATCCTAGCGCCAGCTCCTACGAGCAGTACCTC.

This clonotype was seen only a few times. The chain employs TRBV24-1 and TRBJ2-7, with 12 bases lining up with TRBD1. CDR3 length: 15 amino acids. Germline lookup yields CDR1 KGHDR and CDR2 SFDVKD. V shed 2 bases, J shed 5 bases, and the junction held 3 bases outside the gene matches. CDR3 bases: TGTGCCACCAGTGATTCGGGGACAGGGGGCGACGAGCAGTACTTC. Translation gives CATSDSGTGGDEQYF.

This clonotype was found many times. V and J are TRBV13 and TRBJ1-1; D is ambiguous. Between the trimmed V and J ends, which lost 3 bases and 4 bases, there was a span of 9 bases. The CDR3 runs 13 residues. Looked up from germline, CDR1 is PRHDT and CDR2 is FYEKMQ (reference sequence). The CDR3 DNA sequence: TGTGCCAGCAGCTTTCCCCCGATCACTGAAGCTTTCTTT. It yields the protein CASSFPPITEAFF. The full variable domain, with the rest looked up from reference TRBV13 and TRBJ1-1, is AAGVIQSPRHLIKEKRETATLKCYPIPRHDTVYWYQQGPGQDPQFLISFYEKMQSDKGSIPDRFSAQQFSDYHSELNMSSLELGDSALYFCASSFPPITEAFFGQGTRLTVV.

The V and J genes are TRBV6-5 and TRBJ2-5; 11 bases agree with TRBD1. Germline values: CDR1 MNHEY, CDR2 SVGAGI. The CDR3 sequence is 16 residues long. V lost 2 bases to trimming and J lost 1 base; unmatched junction nucleotides: 3. CDR3 nucleotides: TGTGCCAGCAGTTACGGGGGGACAGGGGGCCAAGAGACCCAGTACTTC. It encodes CASSYGGTGGQETQYF.

The rearrangement uses TRBV30 and TRBJ2-1; 8 nucleotides line up with TRBD1. The CDR3 covers 15 residues. The V segment lost 4 bases and the J segment 7 bases; nucleotides outside the gene matches: 12. CDR1 is GTSNPN, CDR2 SVGIG, per germline (reference sequence). The CDR3 nucleotides are TGTGCCTGGACCAACTCCGGGACAGGAGTAAATGAGCAGTTCTTC. Its protein is CAWTNSGTGVNEQFF.

This clonotype was detected many times. This chain uses TRBV12-3 or TRBV12-4 with TRBJ1-5; perhaps TRBD1 as D (6 bases). This CDR3 has 15 residues. The V and J ends lost 3 bases and 6 bases respectively, with 15 bases between them. CDR3 in DNA: TGTGCCAGCAGTTTCGGCCCTAGGGGGAGTCAGCCCCAGCATTTT. Residues: CASSFGPRGSQPQHF.

This chain uses TRBV10-3 with TRBJ2-7; D remains ambiguous. V shed 2 bases and J shed 4 bases, with 9 bases lying between them. This CDR3 contains 13 residues. The germline CDR1 and CDR2 sequences are ENHRY and SYGVKD. CDR3 loop: CAISEGSPYEQYF. The CDR3 coding sequence is TGTGCCATCAGTGAGGGCAGCCCGTACGAGCAGTACTTC.

The rearrangement joins TRBV7-2 to TRBJ2-2; TRBD1 agrees at 11 bases. V was pared by 11 bases and J by 8 bases, with 1 base of the junction left unmatched. The CDR3 totals 11 residues. The germline V gene encodes CDR1 SGHTA and CDR2 FQGNSA. CDR3 region: CAGQGAGELFF. In nucleotides, the CDR3 is TGTGCCGGACAGGGGGCAGGGGAGCTGTTTTTT.

In this sample, this clonotype turned up many times. V usage is TRBV5-1 and J usage is TRBJ1-1; 7 nucleotides agree with TRBD1. This CDR3 spans 13 amino acids. Trimming at V came to 6 bases and at J to 8 bases, leaving 10 bases not matched to a gene. Germline V lookup: CDR1 SGHRS, CDR2 YFSETQ. CDR3 DNA: TGCGCCAGCACATCTTCCGGGACAGCCGAAGCTTTCTTT. It codes for CASTSSGTAEAFF.

This clonotype turned up a few times. This chain links TRBV20-1 with TRBJ2-7; 14 bases fit TRBD2. This CDR3 comprises 17 residues. From germline, CDR1 is DFQATT and CDR2 SNEGSKA (reference sequence). V was clipped by 0 bases and J by 4 bases; unmatched bases: 8. DNA for the CDR3: TGCAGTGCTAGAGAGGCCCGGACTAGCGGGGGGCCTTACGAGCAGTACTTC. The encoded protein is CSAREARTSGGPYEQYF.

This clonotype occurred many times. This chain uses TRBV6-2 or TRBV6-3 with TRBJ1-5; 7 bases are a match to TRBD1. Trimming took 5 bases from V and 7 from J; bases not matched to a gene: 5. The CDR3 runs to 13 residues. Germline CDR1 reads MNHEY; CDR2 reads SVGEGT. CDR3 amino acids: CASSIDRVQPQHF. CDR3 coding DNA: TGTGCCAGCAGTATTGACAGGGTCCAGCCCCAGCATTTT.

The rearrangement uses TRBV29-1 and TRBJ2-5; TRBD1 matches 9 bases. With 2 bases clipped from V and 5 bases from J, the junction kept 6 bases outside the gene matches. Germline V gives CDR1 SQVTM, CDR2 ANQGSEA. The CDR3 has 14 amino acids. CDR3 region: CSVETGGPGETQYF. As DNA, the CDR3 is TGCAGCGTTGAAACAGGGGGCCCGGGGGAGACCCAGTACTTC.

This clonotype was recorded many times. V is TRBV7-9 and J is TRBJ1-3; D not resolved. The V end lost 3 bases, the J end lost 4 bases, and 13 bases lay between the germline ends. The CDR3 contains 15 residues. CDR1 is SEHNR and CDR2 is FQNEAQ in the germline V gene (reference sequence). The CDR3 loop reads CASSFRQISGNTIYF. DNA of the CDR3: TGTGCCAGCAGCTTTAGGCAGATCTCCGGAAACACCATATATTTT.

The sample holds many counts of this clonotype. The V and J genes are TRBV5-1 and TRBJ2-5, with D tentatively TRBD2 (6 bases). V was pared by 4 bases and J by 4 bases, with 14 bases between. Germline assignment: CDR1 SGHRS and CDR2 YFSETQ. The CDR3 is 14 amino acids. For the CDR3, the DNA is TGCGCCAGCAGCGAAGGAGGGGTGCGAGAGACCCAGTACTTC. It translates to CASSEGGVRETQYF. Looking up the rest from reference TRBV5-1 and TRBJ2-5 gives the full variable domain: KAGVTQTPRYLIKTRGQQVTLSCSPISGHRSVSWYQQTPGQGLQFLFEYFSETQRNKGNFPGRFSGRQFSNSRSEMNVSTLELGDSALYLCASSEGGVRETQYFGPGTRLLVL.

The chain couples TRBV6-1 to TRBJ2-4; D possibly corresponds to TRBD2 (7 bases). The CDR3 runs 16 residues. Trimming left V 1 base short and J 1 base short, with 11 bases between. The germline gives CDR1 MNHNS, CDR2 SASEGT. The CDR3 coding sequence is TGTGCCAGCAGTGAAGGGGGGGGCCTGGCCAAAAACATTCAGTACTTC. Translation gives CASSEGGGLAKNIQYF.

This clonotype appeared a few times. The chain carries TRBV6-5 and TRBJ1-1; no definite D call. Trimming pared 0 bases from V and 3 bases from J, leaving 11 bases between. Germline V CDR1 and CDR2: MNHEY, SVGAGI. This CDR3 region has 15 residues. This CDR3 reads CASSYSDEWDTEAFF. CDR3 in DNA: TGTGCCAGCAGTTACTCCGATGAATGGGACACTGAAGCTTTCTTT.

The V gene is TRBV6-1, the J gene TRBJ1-1; D not resolved. CDR1 is MNHNS and CDR2 is SASEGT in the germline V gene. Trimming stripped 2 bases from V and 0 bases from J, with 10 bases between. The CDR3 is 15 residues long. CDR3 DNA: TGTGCCAGCAGTGAAAAGGGAGGTGTGAACACTGAAGCTTTCTTT. Protein: CASSEKGGVNTEAFF.

This clonotype was found many times. The chain couples TRBV14 to TRBJ1-6; D call uncertain. Deletions cut 0 bases from V and 3 bases from J, with 9 bases between. The CDR3 loop spans 16 amino acids. Per the germline V gene, CDR1 is SGHDN and CDR2 is FVKESK. This CDR3 is CASSQEAAYYNSPLHF. The CDR3 DNA reads TGTGCCAGCAGCCAAGAAGCGGCCTACTATAATTCACCCCTCCACTTT.

This clonotype has at least ten counts. The chain links TRBV12-3 or TRBV12-4 to TRBJ1-5; no firm D call. V lost 5 bases, J lost 2 bases, and 10 bases lay in between. The CDR3 has 14 residues. Here the CDR3 reads CASSHRDRNQPQHF. Written as DNA, the CDR3 is TGTGCCAGCAGTCACCGGGATCGCAATCAGCCCCAGCATTTT.

CDR3 sequence reads: CASSPPISKETQYF. In DNA, the CDR3 is TGTGCCAGCTCACCACCGATCAGCAAAGAGACCCAGTACTTC. The chain is built from TRBV6-1 and TRBJ2-5, with D unresolved. From germline, CDR1 is MNHNS and CDR2 SASEGT. The CDR3 loop spans 14 amino acids. V was trimmed by 8 bases and J by 3 bases, leaving 16 bases between them.